This T cell receptor beta chain appears in the sequencing data of a study of graft-versus-host responses after intestinal transplantation (dated by TCRdb to about 2021). Study-wide context: The transplants that recipients got were multivisceral, liver-intestinal, or isolated intestinal. Every recipient was given anti-thymocyte globulin induction, followed by around three years of maintenance tacrolimus and steroids. Bulk TCR-beta CDR3 sequencing was used to track graft-versus-host and host-versus-graft alloreactive T cell clones in the graft, circulation and bone marrow after intestinal transplantation. Alloreactive clones were identified by sequencing pre-transplant mixed lymphocyte reaction products and comparing these products with unstimulated pre-transplant donor and recipient T cells. Of the 20 to 25 intestinal transplant recipients enrolled in the cohort, one of whom was a retransplant, a few patients without pretransplant specimens were excluded. Donor T cell macrochimerism was defined as a peak of at least 4% donor T cells among recipient peripheral blood mononuclear cells. Instead of going to the commercial service, samples from a few later patients were sequenced in-house on an Illumina MiSeq and processed with MiXCR.

The method was the immunoSEQ multiplex PCR assay. In most patients, genomic DNA was isolated using the Qiagen DNeasy Blood and Tissue Kit and sent frozen to Adaptive Biotechnologies for TCR sequencing. For most patients, high-throughput TCR-beta CDR3 sequencing of genomic DNA was performed by Adaptive Biotechnologies. Regarding the original processing steps: Adaptive's ImmunoSEQ software supplied the TCR sequencing data for about 18 patients, while MiXCR and VDJtools were used to process a few other patients. To correct CD4 versus CD8 sorting errors, any sequence found in both subsets at a frequency ratio below 5:1 was removed. CDR3 nucleotide sequences shared by donor and recipient were removed because the origin of these sequences could not be assigned. Alloreactive clones required at least 2-fold expansion over unstimulated cells and minimum CFSE-low frequency of 0.002% (template counts) or 0.001% (read counts). A clone was considered mappable if detected in the sequenced pre-transplant spleen, lymph node, or MLR CFSE-low populations of the donor or recipient. The cumulative frequency of alloreactive clones was calculated as a percentage of all sequences, weighted by copy number. TCRdb holds this immuneACCESS table with in-frame rearrangements only. Some clones are missing; in checked studies, unresolved V genes explain under half, and the rest has no known cause. That table is the source of V, J and clone size, and D and trimming were worked out from the DNA. This sample is represented by about 110,000 clones; approximately 93% of them were singletons. The ten largest make up 1.2% of the sample.

Based on the germline V gene, the CDR1 and CDR2 sequences are LGHNT and FRNRAP. The cysteine opens and the phenylalanine closes a CDR3 of 13 amino acids. The read is trimmed to its CDR3 DNA, 39 bases read in frame from base 1. V is cut by 6 bases and J by 4 bases, and the space between the germline ends is 10 bases. In regard to this clone: Its antigen specificity is not known. No base quality values were provided; no much bigger clone lies one nucleotide off. Other nucleotide sequences from this sample produce the same CDR3.

This specimen's time point label, interpreted: cells obtained before transplantation from donor or recipient. CD3+CD4+ and CD3+CD8+ populations were FACS-sorted from unstimulated pre-transplant donor and recipient cells taken from spleen or lymph nodes. Summary of the overall study and its limitations: High GvH to HvG T cell clonal ratios were observed in the allografts of patients with donor T cell macrochimerism. GvH clones were found in recipient bone marrow, and some of the GvH clones appeared earlier in ileal mucosa or blood, which is consistent with an intestinal mucosal origin. Early after transplant, peak levels of circulating GvH clones were associated with declines in HvG clones. The relatively low number and heterogeneity of intestinal transplant patients limited the conclusions.

Material: unstimulated CD8+ T cells sorted from spleen or lymph node cells, obtained before transplant. This receptor chain uses TRBV12-5 and TRBJ2-1, and perhaps TRBD1 as D gene, on 6 matching bases. The receptor's source is a human donor who was the organ donor for an intestinal transplant. This receptor has the CDR3 CASGPDSYNEQFF. The DNA sequence is as follows: TGTGCTAGTGGCCCGGACAGTTACAATGAGCAGTTCTTC.